In this sample, the clone carrying this T cell receptor beta chain turned up a few times. Its antigen is unidentified. The CDR3 consists of 14 residues. CDR1 SGHTA and CDR2 FQGNSA come from the germline V gene. Trimming removed 3 bases at V and 0 bases at J, with 8 bases between. This sample was included in a study of beta chain features in type 1 diabetes. Whole-study findings and limits: TCRB CDR3 length was moderately but significantly reduced in all four CD4+ subsets of Type 1 diabetes patients.

Expressed TCRB transcripts got sequenced, as all isolated RNA was reverse transcribed. Samples of naive, central memory and regulatory T cells yielded a mean of around 3.5 million reads. Using immunoSEQ multiplex PCR, the repertoire was profiled, and TCRdb retains in-frame clones only, with some absent. The profile shows more than 300,000 clones, around 9.6% of them singletons. The chain has TRBV7-2 and TRBJ2-5; the D gene is possibly TRBD2 (5 bases). This clonotype was sampled from a young man with type 1 diabetes. The sequencing input was central memory CD4+ T cells from blood. CDR3 nucleotide sequence: TGTGCCAGCAGCTTGGGAGTAAACCAAGAGACCCAGTACTTC. This sequence encodes CASSLGVNQETQYF.